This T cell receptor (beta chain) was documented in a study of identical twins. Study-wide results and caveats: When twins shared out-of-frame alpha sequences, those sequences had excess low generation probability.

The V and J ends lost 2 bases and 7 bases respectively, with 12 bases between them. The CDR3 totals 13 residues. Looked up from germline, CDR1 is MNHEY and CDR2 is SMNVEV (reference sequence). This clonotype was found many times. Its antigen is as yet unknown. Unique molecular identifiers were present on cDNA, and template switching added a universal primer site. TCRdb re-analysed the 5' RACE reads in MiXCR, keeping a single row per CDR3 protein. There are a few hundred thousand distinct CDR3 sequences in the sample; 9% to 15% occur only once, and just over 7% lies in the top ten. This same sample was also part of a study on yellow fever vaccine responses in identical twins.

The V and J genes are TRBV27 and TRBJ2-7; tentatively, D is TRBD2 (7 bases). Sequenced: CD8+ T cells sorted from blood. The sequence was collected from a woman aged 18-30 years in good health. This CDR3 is CASSLVGGDEQYF. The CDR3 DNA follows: TGTGCCAGCAGTTTAGTAGGGGGGGATGAGCAGTACTTC.